Listed below are T cell receptor beta chains from one sample, sequenced in a study of blood T cell repertoires in COVID-19. Profiled with immunoSEQ multiplex PCR; TCRdb holds only in-frame clones, not every one. The table lists approximately 100,000 clones, about 85% of them singletons. The sample consisted of peripheral blood. The receptor source for this set is a man in his fifties in a cohort sampled during active COVID-19. Both conserved end residues are part of each CDR3. The D gene is left open where the match is weak. A row's size may be missing; if present it is once, few, many or a size class.

v_call	d_call	clone_size	j_call	cdr3_nt	cdr3_aa
TRBV5-1	.	.	TRBJ1-4	TGCGCCAGCAGCCCCGACAGGAATGAAAAACTGTTTTTT	CASSPDRNEKLFF
TRBV6-1	TRBD2	once	TRBJ2-3	TGTGCCAGCAGTGTGAAAAGCGGGGGGAGGTACACAGATACGCAGTATTTT	CASSVKSGGRYTDTQYF
TRBV9	TRBD2	.	TRBJ2-2	TGTGCCAGCGGCCAAGCGGGGGGCCGCACCGGGGAGCTGTTTTTT	CASGQAGGRTGELFF
TRBV28	.	.	TRBJ1-5	TGTGCCAGCAGTGTGGGCCAGCCCCAGCATTTT	CASSVGQPQHF
TRBV24-1	.	.	TRBJ2-2	TGTGCCACCGGAGGGTCGAACACCGGGGAGCTGTTTTTT	CATGGSNTGELFF
TRBV7-8	.	.	TRBJ2-5	TGTGCCAGCAGCTTGGTGGCAGGGCAGAAGACCCAGTACTTC	CASSLVAGQKTQYF
TRBV29-1	TRBD2	.	TRBJ2-5	TGCAGCGTCTCTAGCGGGGGGTACCAAGAGACCCAGTACTTC	CSVSSGGYQETQYF
TRBV4-2	.	.	TRBJ1-3	TGTGCCAGCAGCCAGGGCCACTCTGGAAACACCATATATTTT	CASSQGHSGNTIYF
TRBV7-3	.	.	TRBJ2-1	TGTGCCAGCAGCCCCCGCGGCTCCTACAATGAGCAGTTCTTC	CASSPRGSYNEQFF
TRBV28	TRBD2	few	TRBJ2-1	TGTGCCAGCAGTGCCCGACTAGCGGGGGGCTACAATGAGCAGTTCTTC	CASSARLAGGYNEQFF
TRBV27	.	.	TRBJ1-1	TGTGCCAGCAGCACGGACAAACTGGGGATGAACACTGAAGCTTTCTTT	CASSTDKLGMNTEAFF
TRBV2	.	.	TRBJ1-6	TGTGCCAGCAGCCAGGATCCTCACTCCCTCCACTTT	CASSQDPHSLHF
TRBV6-4	.	.	TRBJ2-3	TGTGCCAGCAGTCTCCAGTTTACAGATACGCAGTATTTT	CASSLQFTDTQYF
TRBV6-5	TRBD1	.	TRBJ1-5	TGTGCCAGCAGTCGGGACAGGGGGTCGAATCAGCCCCAGCATTTT	CASSRDRGSNQPQHF
TRBV5-1	.	.	TRBJ1-5	TGCGCCAGCAGCTTGGGACACAATAGCAATCAGCCCCAGCATTTT	CASSLGHNSNQPQHF
TRBV14	TRBD1	.	TRBJ2-3	TGTGCCAGCAGCCGAGGACAGGGCACAGATACGCAGTATTTT	CASSRGQGTDTQYF
TRBV10-2	.	.	TRBJ1-2	TGCGCCAGCAGTGAGTCGAGAGTATATGGCTACACCTTC	CASSESRVYGYTF
TRBV2	.	.	TRBJ1-6	TGTGCCATAGACAGAAGTAATTCACCCCTCCACTTT	CAIDRSNSPLHF
TRBV7-9	.	few	TRBJ2-7	TGTGCCAGCAGCTCCCGGGTGGGGCCCTACGAGCAGTACTTC	CASSSRVGPYEQYF
TRBV3-1/TRBV3-2	.	.	TRBJ1-1	TGTGCGAGCGGAGGGTGGGCTGGGGACACTGAAGCTTTCTTT	CASGGWAGDTEAFF
TRBV2	.	.	TRBJ1-5	TGTGCCAGCAGTGAAGCTCGGGATCAGCCCCAGCATTTT	CASSEARDQPQHF
TRBV4-2	.	.	TRBJ1-6	TGTGCCAGCAGCCAGCCCGAGGGTCTACGTAATTCACCCCTCCACTTT	CASSQPEGLRNSPLHF
TRBV19	TRBD2	.	TRBJ2-1	TGTGCCAGTAGTGCAACGGGGGGGGTCAATGAGCAGTTCTTC	CASSATGGVNEQFF
TRBV5-1	TRBD2	.	TRBJ2-3	TGCGCCAGCAGCACGGGACTAGCGGGGGGATTAGATACGCAGTATTTT	CASSTGLAGGLDTQYF
TRBV2	TRBD1	.	TRBJ1-2	TGTGCCAGCAGGGTCAGGGGGCGTCTCTATGGCTACACCTTC	CASRVRGRLYGYTF
TRBV6-5	.	.	TRBJ2-5	TGTGCCAGCAGCCCGCCCGGACAACCAAAAGAGACCCAGTACTTC	CASSPPGQPKETQYF
TRBV11-2	.	.	TRBJ1-1	TGTGCCAGCAGCTCCCCAGGGAACACTGAAGCTTTCTTT	CASSSPGNTEAFF
TRBV6-5	.	.	TRBJ2-1	TGTGCCAGTCAGGAGGGGGCCTATTCCTACAATGAGCAGTTCTTC	CASQEGAYSYNEQFF
TRBV11-2	.	.	TRBJ1-4	TGTGCCAGCAGCCGACTTAACGAGGAAAAACTGTTTTTT	CASSRLNEEKLFF
TRBV5-1	.	.	TRBJ2-2	TGCGCCAGCAGCCCTACCCCCACCGGGGAGCTGTTTTTT	CASSPTPTGELFF
TRBV19	.	.	TRBJ2-2	TGTGCCAGTAGAGGCGGGGCGAACACCGGGGAGCTGTTTTTT	CASRGGANTGELFF
TRBV11-3	.	.	TRBJ2-7	TGTGCCAGCAGCTTAGGTCCCAGCTCCTACGAGCAGTACTTC	CASSLGPSSYEQYF
TRBV4-1	.	few	TRBJ1-5	TGCGCCAGCAGCTTCCAGGTCAATCAGCCCCAGCATTTT	CASSFQVNQPQHF
TRBV5-4	TRBD1	.	TRBJ1-1	TGTGCCAGCAGCTTCGGACAGGGGCGCACTGAAGCTTTCTTT	CASSFGQGRTEAFF
TRBV3-1/TRBV3-2	TRBD2	few	TRBJ2-3	TGTGCCAGCAGCGGATATAGCGGGCCCACAGATACGCAGTATTTT	CASSGYSGPTDTQYF
TRBV3-1/TRBV3-2	.	.	TRBJ1-1	TGTGCCAGCAGCCAAGATTGGGGGGGACTCACTGAAGCTTTCTTT	CASSQDWGGLTEAFF
TRBV21-1	.	once	TRBJ1-3	TGTGCCAGCAGCCTTTGCGGCAGCCCAGAACCTTACTCTGGAAACACCATATATTTT	CASSLCGSPEPYSGNTIYF
TRBV7-9	.	.	TRBJ2-2	TGTGCCAGCAGCTTAGCCCTGTCGGCGGTGCGGAACACCGGGGAGCTGTTTTTT	CASSLALSAVRNTGELFF
TRBV5-6	TRBD2	.	TRBJ2-4	TGTGCCAGCAGCTTGGGTAGCGGGACCCTGTCTCAGTACTTC	CASSLGSGTLSQYF
TRBV12-5	TRBD2	.	TRBJ2-1	TGTGCTAGTGGTTTGGTATTAGGGAGGGGAGACAATGAGCAGTTCTTC	CASGLVLGRGDNEQFF
TRBV6-6	TRBD2	.	TRBJ2-5	TGTGCCAGCAGTCACCACCTGGGAGCGGGGGGGCCCCAAGAGACCCAGTACTTC	CASSHHLGAGGPQETQYF
TRBV9	TRBD2	.	TRBJ2-5	TGTGCCAGCAGCGCCCTTCTAGCGGGGGGGCAGGAGACCCAGTACTTC	CASSALLAGGQETQYF